Listed here is a single TCR beta chain. What it recognizes is unknown. Germline CDR1 and CDR2: SQVTM and ANQGSEA. This CDR3 contains 15 residues. Trimming at V came to 3 bases and at J to 5 bases, leaving 8 bases not matched to a gene. The investigators reverse transcribed all of the isolated RNA, so they sequenced expressed TCRB transcripts. The assay was immunoSEQ multiplex PCR, and TCRdb's table has in-frame clones only and misses some. The profile shows hundreds of thousands of clones, 11% to 15% of them singletons. These data belong to a study of beta chain features in type 1 diabetes. Study conclusions and caveats: Overrepresentation of cells with high TCR expression could result from cDNA sequencing. PCR might favor shorter templates, but any such skew would affect patients and controls equally. In every one of the four CD4+ subsets, TCRB CDR3s were moderately but significantly shorter in Type 1 diabetes patients.

One heparinised draw of blood, averaging roughly 120 mL, came from each donor. The TCR originated in a man between 18 and 35 years old with type 1 diabetes. V and J are TRBV29-1 and TRBJ2-5, with 11 nucleotides matching TRBD2. Sequencing was performed on naive CD4+ T cells from blood. For the CDR3, the DNA is TGCAGCGTTGAGGTAGCGGGGGGGCCGTCGGAGACCCAGTACTTC. Residues: CSVEVAGGPSETQYF.